These 11 T cell receptor beta chains originate from one sample sequenced in a study of T cell changes during pregnancy in multiple sclerosis. Here immunoSEQ multiplex PCR was the method, and the copy in TCRdb shows in-frame clones only, minus some. The sample records 100,000 or so clones, 94% being singletons. The specimen comprised peripheral blood, sampled before pregnancy. Receptors were obtained from a female donor with multiple sclerosis, enrolled in a pregnancy study.

The V and J genes are TRBV7-9 and TRBJ2-5; the match to TRBD2 covers 8 bases. CDR3 length: 13 amino acids. Trimming at V came to 4 bases and at J to 4 bases, leaving 2 bases not matched to a gene. Germline assignment: CDR1 SEHNR and CDR2 FQNEAQ (reference sequence). The CDR3 loop reads CASSSGLVETQYF. As DNA, the CDR3 is TGTGCCAGCAGCTCGGGACTAGTAGAGACCCAGTACTTC.

This chain joins TRBV5-1 and TRBJ2-7, with TRBD2 matching over 7 bases. The CDR3 has 14 residues. Per the germline V gene, CDR1 is SGHRS and CDR2 is YFSETQ. V was pared by 2 bases and J by 2 bases, with 4 bases of the junction left unmatched. Written as DNA, the CDR3 is TGCGCCAGCAGCTTCTCTAGCGGTGCCTACGAGCAGTACTTC. Encoded protein: CASSFSSGAYEQYF.

The chain recombines TRBV5-6 with TRBJ2-7; D gene uncertain. Germline CDR1 SGHDT, CDR2 YYEEEE. CDR3 size: 12 residues. Trimming shortened V by 3 bases and J by 5 bases, and 9 bases separated the two germline ends. CDR3: CASSSARHEQYF. The CDR3 bases are TGTGCCAGCAGCTCGGCCAGGCACGAGCAGTACTTC.

The gene calls are TRBV19 and TRBJ1-4; D ambiguous. The ends were cut back, 6 bases at V and 0 bases at J, with 11 bases in the middle. The CDR3 is made up of 15 amino acids. Germline CDR1 LNHDA, CDR2 SQIVND (reference sequence). Written as DNA, the CDR3 is TGTGCCAGTAGCGCCTCAGATGCAACTAATGAAAAACTGTTTTTT. Amino acid sequence: CASSASDATNEKLFF.

This clone was detected only once. The rearrangement links TRBV11-2 to TRBJ1-5, with D hard to call. Germline loops: CDR1 SGHAT, CDR2 FQNNGV. The V end lost 1 base, the J end lost 8 bases, and 9 bases lay between the germline ends. The CDR3 consists of 13 residues. The CDR3 DNA sequence: TGTGCCAGCAGCTTAGTCGGGGAAAAGCCCCAGCATTTT. Protein sequence: CASSLVGEKPQHF. The full variable domain, rest sourced from reference TRBV11-2 and TRBJ1-5, is EAGVAQSPRYKIIEKRQSVAFWCNPISGHATLYWYQQILGQGPKLLIQFQNNGVVDDSQLPKDRFSAERLKGVDSTLKIQPAKLEDSAVYLCASSLVGEKPQHFGDGTRLSIL.

V gene TRBV11-2 combines with J gene TRBJ2-7, with TRBD1 identical over 8 bases. V dropped 5 bases and J dropped 0; count of bases not matched to a gene: 12. From germline, CDR1 is SGHAT and CDR2 FQNNGV. CDR3 length: 17 residues. The CDR3 protein is CASSASAGGYNSYEQYF. DNA of the CDR3: TGTGCCAGCAGCGCGTCGGCAGGGGGCTATAACTCCTACGAGCAGTACTTC.

J is TRBJ1-5 and V is TRBV15; possible D gene TRBD1, 5 bases. CDR3 length: 14 residues. V lost 3 bases to trimming and J lost 6 bases, with 12 bases between them. Germline CDR1 is LNHNV and CDR2 is YYDKDF (reference sequence). The CDR3 sequence is CATSRIVGLQPQHF. CDR3 nucleotide sequence: TGTGCCACCAGCAGGATAGTGGGGCTTCAGCCCCAGCATTTT.

This chain uses TRBV5-1 with TRBJ2-7, with a weak D call TRBD2 (5 bases). CDR3 length equals 15 residues. Germline V gives CDR1 SGHRS, CDR2 YFSETQ. Trimming removed 4 bases at V and 6 bases at J, with 20 bases between. Written as DNA, the CDR3 is TGCGCCAGCAGCCTGGCGGGTAAACATATCGCCGAGCAGTACTTC. Translating gives CASSLAGKHIAEQYF.

This clone is a singleton in its sample. V is TRBV5-1 and J is TRBJ1-4; D is uncertain. Germline CDR1 is SGHRS and CDR2 is YFSETQ. The CDR3 extends over 15 amino acids. V lost 0 bases to trimming and J lost 3 bases, with 9 bases between them. The CDR3 nucleotides read TGCGCCAGCAGCTTGGGAACAGCCTCTAATGAAAAACTGTTTTTT. Amino acid sequence: CASSLGTASNEKLFF.

This clone has a single count. J is TRBJ2-1 and V is TRBV30; 9 bases fit TRBD2. The trim removed 4 bases at V and 5 bases at J, leaving 6 bases unmatched. This CDR3 spans 14 amino acids. Germline V gene data show CDR1 as GTSNPN and CDR2 as SVGIG (reference sequence). As DNA, the CDR3 is TGTGCCTGGAATTTACTAGCGGGTAACAATGAGCAGTTCTTC. It yields the protein CAWNLLAGNNEQFF.

The CDR3, as DNA: TGTGCCAGCAGTTACTCGAAGGGGATCGGGGAGCTGTTTTTT. It translates to CASSYSKGIGELFF. This chain links TRBV6-5 with TRBJ2-2; TRBD1 might be the D (5 bases). The CDR3 extends over 14 amino acids. Trimming shortened V by 0 bases and J by 7 bases, and 9 bases separated the two germline ends. Per the germline V gene, CDR1 is MNHEY and CDR2 is SVGAGI.